This T cell receptor (beta chain) is from a study of blood T cell repertoires in COVID-19. TCRdb's copy holds only in-frame clones and misses some; the assay was immunoSEQ multiplex PCR. The data show approximately 480,000 clones, with around 90% seen just once and around 0.64% held by the top ten. The CDR3 loop spans 13 amino acids. Germline assignment: CDR1 SGHDN and CDR2 FVKESK. Trimming removed 1 base from V and 8 bases from J, with 9 bases in between. The sequenced sample was PBMCs or T cells enriched from blood (not recorded which). The chain is built from TRBV14 and TRBJ2-1, with D maybe TRBD1 (5 bases). The TCR originated in a woman in her late teens or twenties who had recovered from COVID-19. The CDR3 coding sequence is TGTGCCAGCAGCCAAGTCCAGGGCTATGAGCAGTTCTTC. Amino acids: CASSQVQGYEQFF.